This TCR beta chain came from a study of shared clonotypes between healthy human individuals (dated by TCRdb to about 2020). With regard to the full study: The cohort included three men and two women between 18 and 49 years of age. For each donor, CD4 naive and CD4 memory were each given three plates, CD8 naive was given two plates, and CD8 memory was given one plate. The study deeply sequenced blood TCR repertoires of about five healthy adults to estimate repertoire size and the extent of clonotype sharing between individuals. Libraries were prepared and TCR repertoires were sequenced by different laboratories using diverse techniques, in order to increase sequencing depth and limit assay-specific biases. Leukapheresis yielded between about 0.8 and 9.5 billion PBMCs per donor.

Remarks on this clone: The antigen it binds to is not known. The sample holds no much larger clone one base away, and base qualities are not on file.

Using the deep immunoSEQ assay, TCR CDR3 regions were amplified from genomic DNA by multiplex PCR. For each cell subset, the extracted genomic DNA was distributed evenly across all wells of several immunoSEQ 96-well plates, and each plate served as one replicate. For sorted subsets, approximately 200 ng of genomic DNA, equivalent to around 30,000 T cell genomes, went into each replicate PCR. Purified libraries were quantified with a Qubit 3.0 fluorometer, sized on a Bioanalyzer 2100, and re-quantified with the KAPA Library Quantification kit. A separate single-read 150-cycle Illumina NextSeq 550 flow cell was used to sequence each immunoSEQ 96-well plate. The authors' analysis ran thus. Because the immunoSEQ output held only junctional sequences and lacked quality scores, the filtering could not match the filtering applied to full-length reads. To assign V/J genes and CDR3, sequences were annotated using PyIR, a Python wrapper for IgBLAST v1.9, with IMGT germline references. Any read was removed if the V/J assignment was weak (E-value above 1e-6), the CDR3 was missing, or the read contained stop codons, out-of-frame junctions, or ambiguous translated residues. V3J clonotypes were defined as sequences sharing an identical inferred V gene, J gene, and CDR3 amino acid sequence. Percentage overlap between repertoires was calculated by dividing the number of shared unique clonotypes by the size of the smaller repertoire. RTK rarefaction, the Chao1 estimator, and Recon v2.1 estimates of unobserved clonotypes were used to assess repertoire richness. Generation probabilities were computed with OLGA for all TCRbeta clonotypes obtained by the gDNA method from a few donors. TCRdb limited this immuneACCESS table to in-frame rearrangements with V and J called. A share of clones is missing; checked studies link under half to unresolved V genes, and the rest is unexplained. V and J calls and clone size are given by that table; D and trimming were obtained from the DNA. The table for this sample lists some 690,000 clones; 80% to 95% of them were counted only once. Less than 40% of the sample lies in the top ten.

Paper-wide results and their limitations: Pairwise subsampling indicated that sequencing depth was expected to affect the degree of clonotype sharing among donors. Clonotypes shared by all four sorted-subset donors showed higher generation probabilities than non-shared clonotypes. About 5% of naive CD4, 3.5% of naive CD8, approximately 2% of memory CD4, and 0.35% to 0.4% of memory CD8 clonotypes were shared across several donors. Only blood was sampled, and tissue TCR repertoires likely differ from those in blood. Because the study included only a small number of donors, the genetic and exposure-history diversity represented was limited. Naive subsets generally had larger estimated clonotype richness than memory subsets. Incomplete sequencing was indicated by rarefaction of sorted-subset datasets, despite the large sequencing depth.

The donors were healthy, HIV-negative adults who had no recently reported acute infections or vaccinations. Only Caucasian adults living in Nashville, Tennessee, USA were represented among the donors. The CD8 memory samples were a combination of magnetically selected CD45RO+ cells and CCR7-negative CD45RA+ effector memory (TemRA) cells. After blood collection by leukapheresis, PBMCs were isolated using Ficoll-Histopaque density gradient centrifugation and then cryopreserved in the vapor phase of liquid nitrogen. Analytical flow cytometry was used to check the purity and quantity of every magnetically sorted T cell population. Genomic DNA was isolated from every sorted fraction and measured by UV absorbance on a Nanodrop 2000c. The source is a man aged 18 to 29 in good health. Some clones in this sample may be carry-over from other donors' samples. Specimen: memory CD8+ T cells from PBMCs. The cell subset or site tag for this specimen amounts to: CD45RO+ cells pooled with CCR7-negative TemRA cells.

The DNA sequence reads TGTGCCAGCAGCTCAGACACGGAAGGGGTTATGTGGGGCTACACCTTC. This encodes CASSSDTEGVMWGYTF. This chain joins TRBV5-4 to TRBJ1-2; the D gene is perhaps TRBD1, on 5 matching bases. V is reduced by 3 bases and J by 8 bases, leaving a spacing of 23 bases between them. The germline V gene (reference sequence) specifies SGHNT as CDR1 and YYREEE as CDR2. From its cysteine to its phenylalanine, the CDR3 spans 16 amino acids. The sequence is cut down to CDR3 DNA, 48 bases in frame from base 1.